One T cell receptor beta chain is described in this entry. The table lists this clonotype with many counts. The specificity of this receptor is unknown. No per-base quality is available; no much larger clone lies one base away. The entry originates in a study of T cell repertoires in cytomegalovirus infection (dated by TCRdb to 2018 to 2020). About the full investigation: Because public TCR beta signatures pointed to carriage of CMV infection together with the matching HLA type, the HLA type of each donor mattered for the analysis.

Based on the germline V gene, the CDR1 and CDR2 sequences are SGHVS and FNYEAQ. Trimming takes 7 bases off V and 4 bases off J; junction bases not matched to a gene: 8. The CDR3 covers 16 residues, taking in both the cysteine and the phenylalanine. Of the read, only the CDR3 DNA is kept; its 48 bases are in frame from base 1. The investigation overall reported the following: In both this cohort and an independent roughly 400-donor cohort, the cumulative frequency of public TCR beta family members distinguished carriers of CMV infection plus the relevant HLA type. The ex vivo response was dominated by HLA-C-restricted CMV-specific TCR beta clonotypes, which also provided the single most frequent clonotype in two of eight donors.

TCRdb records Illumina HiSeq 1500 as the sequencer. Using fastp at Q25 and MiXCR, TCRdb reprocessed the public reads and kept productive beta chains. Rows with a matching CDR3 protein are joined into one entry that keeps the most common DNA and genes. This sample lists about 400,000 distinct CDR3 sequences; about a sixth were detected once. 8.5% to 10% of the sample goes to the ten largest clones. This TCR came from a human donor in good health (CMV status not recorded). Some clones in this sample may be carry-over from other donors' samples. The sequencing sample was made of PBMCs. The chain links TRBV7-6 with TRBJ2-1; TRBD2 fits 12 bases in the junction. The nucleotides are TGTGCCAGCACCAAAAGGGGACTAGCGGGTTACAATGAGCAGTTCTTC. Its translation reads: CASTKRGLAGYNEQFF. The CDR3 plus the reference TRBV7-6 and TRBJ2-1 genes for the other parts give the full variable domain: GAGVSQSPRYKVTKRGQDVALRCDPISGHVSLYWYRQALGQGPEFLTYFNYEAQQDKSGLPNDRFSAERPEGSISTLTIQRTEQRDSAMYRCASTKRGLAGYNEQFFGPGTRLTVL.